This T cell receptor (beta chain) came from a study of shared clonotypes between healthy human individuals. General study findings and limits: Estimated richness values were generally larger in naive subsets than in memory subsets.

Using immunoSEQ multiplex PCR, the repertoire was profiled, and TCRdb retains in-frame clones only, with some absent. The table lists approximately 2.1 million clones, roughly 93% of them singletons. A note on this clone: Its antigen is currently unknown.

Sequenced: naive CD4+ T cells from PBMCs. Subset indicated: CD45RA+ positively selected. The receptor was derived from a man younger than 35 in good health. Some clones in this sample may be carry-over from other donors' samples.

This chain's CDR3 is CASSLGGGRNSYEQYF. The CDR3 nucleotides read TGTGCCAGCAGCTTAGGGGGGGGACGAAACTCCTACGAGCAGTACTTC. V is TRBV7-9 and J is TRBJ2-7; 7 bases are shared with TRBD2. After removal of 1 base from V and 0 bases from J, the junction contained 6 bases not matched to a gene. The CDR3 extends over 16 amino acids. Germline V CDR1 and CDR2: SEHNR, FQNEAQ (reference sequence).